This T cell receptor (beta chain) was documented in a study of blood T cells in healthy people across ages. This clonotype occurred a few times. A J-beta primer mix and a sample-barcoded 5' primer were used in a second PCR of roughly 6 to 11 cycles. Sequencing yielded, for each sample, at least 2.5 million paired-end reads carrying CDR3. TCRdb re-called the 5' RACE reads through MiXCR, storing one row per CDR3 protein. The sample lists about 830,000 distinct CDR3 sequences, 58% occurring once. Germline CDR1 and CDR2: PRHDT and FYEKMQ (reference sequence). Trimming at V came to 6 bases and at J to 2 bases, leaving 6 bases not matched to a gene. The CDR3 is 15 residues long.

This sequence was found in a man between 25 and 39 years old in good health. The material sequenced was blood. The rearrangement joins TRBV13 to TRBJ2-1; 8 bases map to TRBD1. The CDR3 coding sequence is TGTGCCAGCAGTAACGAACAGGGGGCCTACAATGAGCAGTTCTTC. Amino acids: CASSNEQGAYNEQFF.